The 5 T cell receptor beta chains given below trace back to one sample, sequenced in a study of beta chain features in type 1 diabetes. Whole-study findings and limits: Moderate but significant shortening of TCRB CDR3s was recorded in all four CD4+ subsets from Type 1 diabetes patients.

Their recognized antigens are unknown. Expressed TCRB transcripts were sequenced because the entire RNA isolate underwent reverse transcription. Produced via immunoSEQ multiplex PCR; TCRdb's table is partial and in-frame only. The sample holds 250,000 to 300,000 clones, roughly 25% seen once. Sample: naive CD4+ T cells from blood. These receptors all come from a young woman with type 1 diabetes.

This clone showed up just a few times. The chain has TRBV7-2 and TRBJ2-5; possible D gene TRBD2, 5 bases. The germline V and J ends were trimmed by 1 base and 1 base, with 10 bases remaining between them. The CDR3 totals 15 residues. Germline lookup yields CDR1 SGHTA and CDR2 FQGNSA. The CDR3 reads CASSLGGPSQETQYF. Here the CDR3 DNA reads TGTGCCAGCAGCTTAGGCGGGCCAAGCCAAGAGACCCAGTACTTC.

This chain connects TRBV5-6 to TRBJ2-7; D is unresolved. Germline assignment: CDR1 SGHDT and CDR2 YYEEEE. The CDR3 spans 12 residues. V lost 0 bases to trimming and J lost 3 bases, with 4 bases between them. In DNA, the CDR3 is TGTGCCAGCAGCTTGGACTTCTACGAGCAGTACTTC. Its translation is CASSLDFYEQYF.

The CDR3 sequence: CAWSFPQGATSYEQYF. The CDR3 bases are TGTGCCTGGAGTTTTCCACAGGGGGCGACCTCCTACGAGCAGTACTTC. The chain carries TRBV30 and TRBJ2-7; 9 bases are a match to TRBD1. Germline CDR1 is GTSNPN and CDR2 is SVGIG (reference sequence). The length of the CDR3 is 16 residues. The J segment lost 0 bases and the V segment lost 2 bases, leaving 8 bases of the junction unmatched.

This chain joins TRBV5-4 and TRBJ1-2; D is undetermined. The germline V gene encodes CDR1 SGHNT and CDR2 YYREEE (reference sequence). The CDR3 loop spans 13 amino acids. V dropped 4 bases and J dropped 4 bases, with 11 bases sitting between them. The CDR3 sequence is CASSPGDSYGYTF. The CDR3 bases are TGTGCCAGCAGCCCCGGGGATTCCTATGGCTACACCTTC. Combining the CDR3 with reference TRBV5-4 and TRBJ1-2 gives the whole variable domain ETGVTQSPTHLIKTRGQQVTLRCSSQSGHNTVSWYQQALGQGPQFIFQYYREEENGRGNFPPRFSGLQFPNYSSELNVNALELDDSALYLCASSPGDSYGYTFGSGTRLTVV.

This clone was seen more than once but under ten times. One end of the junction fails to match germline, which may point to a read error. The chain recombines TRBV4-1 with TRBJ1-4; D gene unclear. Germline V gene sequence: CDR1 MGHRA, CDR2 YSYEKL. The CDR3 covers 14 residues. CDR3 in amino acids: CASSEGGVGEKLFF. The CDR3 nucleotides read TGTGCCAGCAGCGAGGGAGGAGTCGGGGAAAAACTGTTTTTT.